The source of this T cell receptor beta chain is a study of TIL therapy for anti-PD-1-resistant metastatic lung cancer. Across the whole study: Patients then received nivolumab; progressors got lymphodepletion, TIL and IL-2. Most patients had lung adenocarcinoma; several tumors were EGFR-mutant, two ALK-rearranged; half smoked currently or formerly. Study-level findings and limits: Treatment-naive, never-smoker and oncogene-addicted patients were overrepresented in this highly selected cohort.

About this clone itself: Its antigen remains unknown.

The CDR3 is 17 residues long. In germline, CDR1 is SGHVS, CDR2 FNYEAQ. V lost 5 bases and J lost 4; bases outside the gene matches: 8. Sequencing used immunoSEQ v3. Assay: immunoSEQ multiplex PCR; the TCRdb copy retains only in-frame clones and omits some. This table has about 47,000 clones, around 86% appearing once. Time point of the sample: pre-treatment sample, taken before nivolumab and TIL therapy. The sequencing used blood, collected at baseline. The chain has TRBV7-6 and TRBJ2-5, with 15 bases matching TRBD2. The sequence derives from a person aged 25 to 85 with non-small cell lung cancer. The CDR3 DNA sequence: TGTGCCAGCAGCCGACGGACTAGCGGGAGGGCCCCAGAGACCCAGTACTTC. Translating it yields CASSRRTSGRAPETQYF.